The clone carrying this T cell receptor beta chain came up a few times. Its antigen is not known. This specimen comes from a study of neoadjuvant anti-PD-1 for oral cavity cancer. Study overall: Patients without progression got a fourth dose around day 43.

Notes on the study in general: Higher pretreatment blood Treg/Th17 ratios correlated with higher pretreatment blood and lower post-treatment tumor TCRbeta clonality. Post-treatment tumors with larger preexisting clones showed more shrinkage.

V lost 5 bases and J 0 bases, leaving 5 bases between the germline ends. Per germline, CDR1 SEHNR and CDR2 FQNEAQ (reference sequence). CDR3 size: 13 residues. The table came from immunoSEQ multiplex PCR; TCRdb's copy has only in-frame clones and leaves some out. The profile covers 9,500 to 12,000 clones, with around 65% appearing a single time and approximately 8% taken by the ten largest. Time point meaning: after neoadjuvant nivolumab, at surgical resection. Sequencing used tumor tissue, obtained after nivolumab (anti-PD-1) treatment. This chain uses TRBV7-9 with TRBJ1-3, with D unclear. The sequence was obtained from a person aged 35-80 years with oral cavity squamous cell carcinoma. The CDR3 loop is CASSRDSGNTIYF. The CDR3 bases are TGTGCCAGCAGCCGGGACTCTGGAAACACCATATATTTT.